The 10 T cell receptor beta chains below all came from one sample that was sequenced in a study of cytomegalovirus exposure and HLA in healthy donors. Here immunoSEQ multiplex PCR was the method, and the copy in TCRdb shows in-frame clones only, minus some. The table has 55,000 to 65,000 clones, just over 90% seen once. Sequenced material: PBMCs. The origin of the receptors is a man younger than 35 in good health and CMV-seronegative.

The chain recombines TRBV19 with TRBJ1-2, with D possibly TRBD1 on 5 matching bases. Trimming stripped 0 bases from V and 2 bases from J, with 10 bases between. Germline assignment: CDR1 LNHDA and CDR2 SQIVND (reference sequence). This CDR3 region has 15 residues. The CDR3 protein is CASSIDPGANYGYTF. CDR3 nucleotides: TGTGCCAGTAGTATAGATCCTGGGGCAAACTATGGCTACACCTTC.

CDR3 sequence: CASRNLRGQGRYEQYF. DNA for the CDR3: TGTGCCAGCAGAAACCTCCGGGGACAGGGGAGATACGAGCAGTACTTC. V gene TRBV14 combines with J gene TRBJ2-7; 10 bases agree with TRBD1. The CDR3 is 16 amino acids. Germline CDR1 is SGHDN and CDR2 is FVKESK. The V gene end was trimmed by 6 bases and the J gene end by 4 bases; junction bases not matched to a gene: 12.

The J gene is TRBJ2-7, the V gene TRBV27, with TRBD2 matching over 9 bases. Germline V gives CDR1 MNHEY, CDR2 SMNVEV (reference sequence). After removal of 5 bases from V and 2 bases from J, the junction contained 4 bases not matched to a gene. This CDR3 is built from 14 residues. CDR3 nucleotides: TGTGCCAGCAGTATAGCGGGAGAAGCCTACGAGCAGTACTTC. Amino acid sequence: CASSIAGEAYEQYF.

This rearrangement joins TRBV11-2 to TRBJ2-2, with a possible D match to TRBD2 (6 bases). The ends were cut back, 0 bases at V and 4 bases at J, with 6 bases in the middle. The germline CDR1 and CDR2 sequences are SGHAT and FQNNGV. The CDR3 is made up of 14 amino acids. This CDR3 is CASSLEGGTGELFF. The CDR3 DNA follows: TGTGCCAGCAGCTTAGAGGGAGGCACCGGGGAGCTGTTTTTT. Variable domain in full (rest from reference TRBV11-2 and TRBJ2-2): EAGVAQSPRYKIIEKRQSVAFWCNPISGHATLYWYQQILGQGPKLLIQFQNNGVVDDSQLPKDRFSAERLKGVDSTLKIQPAKLEDSAVYLCASSLEGGTGELFFGEGSRLTVL.

The V gene is TRBV7-2, the J gene TRBJ2-1; 9 bases fit TRBD2. The germline gives CDR1 SGHTA, CDR2 FQGNSA. The CDR3 contains 16 residues. The V gene end was trimmed by 1 base and the J gene end by 9 bases; junction bases not matched to a gene: 10. This chain's CDR3 is CASSLDLGLAGSEQFF. The CDR3 bases are TGTGCCAGCAGCTTAGATCTGGGGCTAGCGGGGAGTGAGCAGTTCTTC.

The J gene is TRBJ1-1, the V gene TRBV6-1; 8 nucleotides match TRBD1. With 1 base clipped from V and 11 bases from J, the junction kept 6 bases outside the gene matches. This CDR3 comprises 13 residues. Germline CDR1 MNHNS, CDR2 SASEGT. The CDR3 loop reads CASSEVDRENAFF. The CDR3 coding sequence is TGTGCCAGCAGTGAAGTGGACAGGGAGAATGCTTTCTTT.

The chain has TRBV18 and TRBJ2-7; a possible D gene is TRBD1 (6 bases). Germline CDR1 and CDR2: KGHSH and LQKENI. The CDR3 extends over 14 amino acids. The V and J ends lost 3 bases and 4 bases respectively, with 13 bases between them. The CDR3 protein is CASSPSPGAYEQYF. CDR3 DNA: TGTGCCAGCTCACCGTCCCCAGGGGCGTACGAGCAGTACTTC. The whole variable domain, filled in from reference TRBV18 and TRBJ2-7, reads NAGVMQNPRHLVRRRGQEARLRCSPMKGHSHVYWYRQLPEEGLKFMVYLQKENIIDESGMPKERFSAEFPKEGPSILRIQQVVRGDSAAYFCASSPSPGAYEQYFGPGTRLTVT.

This rearrangement joins TRBV5-4 to TRBJ1-1; 8 bases match TRBD1. V lost 4 bases and J lost 11; bases outside the gene matches: 10. Germline assignment: CDR1 SGHNT and CDR2 YYREEE (reference sequence). CDR3 length equals 13 residues. The DNA for the CDR3 is TGTGCCAGCAGCCTCGGACAGGGAGTACAGGCTTTCTTT. Translation: CASSLGQGVQAFF.

The rearrangement joins TRBV5-5 to TRBJ1-1, with 8 bases that match TRBD1. Germline CDR1 and CDR2: SGHKS and YYEKEE (reference sequence). With V trimmed by 1 base and J by 3 bases, 8 bases remained unmatched. The CDR3 consists of 16 residues. The CDR3 region has the DNA TGTGCCAGCAGCTTGTTAACGGGACAGGCGTACACTGAAGCTTTCTTT. Protein: CASSLLTGQAYTEAFF.

The gene calls are TRBV19 and TRBJ1-2; 8 nucleotides line up with TRBD1. The V gene end was trimmed by 7 bases and the J gene end by 4 bases; junction bases not matched to a gene: 5. The CDR3 is 13 amino acids. Germline-derived CDR1 and CDR2 are LNHDA and SQIVND (reference sequence). CDR3 bases: TGTGCCAGTACCTCGGACAGGGCCTATGGCTACACCTTC. It codes for CASTSDRAYGYTF.